A single sample is the source of the 32 T cell receptor beta chains below, sequenced in a study of T cell repertoires in cytomegalovirus infection. For these receptors, no antigen is known. Each CDR3 protein is one row after TCRdb ran MiXCR on the reads. The repertoire holds 450,000 to 600,000 distinct CDR3 sequences, roughly a third seen once, with about a sixth in the top ten. Material: cultured PBMCs, obtained from culture after CMV antigen stimulation. These receptors were collected from a human donor in good health (CMV status not recorded). Some clones in this sample may be carry-over from other donors' samples.

Only a few counts were recorded for this clonotype. This rearrangement joins TRBV7-2 to TRBJ1-1; D remains ambiguous. Deletions cut 5 bases from V and 1 base from J, with 14 bases between. The CDR3 is made up of 15 amino acids. CDR1 is SGHTA, CDR2 FQGNSA, per germline. CDR3 in amino acids: CASSLRTVANTEAFF. The DNA of the CDR3 is TGTGCCAGCAGCCTAAGGACGGTTGCGAACACTGAAGCTTTCTTT.

The J gene is TRBJ2-2, the V gene TRBV24-1; 8 bases line up with TRBD1. The CDR3 extends over 17 amino acids. Germline CDR1 KGHDR, CDR2 SFDVKD. V lost 3 bases, J lost 3 bases, and 8 bases stayed unmatched. For the CDR3, the DNA is TGTGCCACCAGTGATCCGAGGGGACAGGTTTACACCGGGGAGCTGTTTTTT. It encodes CATSDPRGQVYTGELFF.

There are a few counts of this clonotype. The V and J genes are TRBV20-1 and TRBJ1-2; tentative D call: TRBD1 (5 bases). Germline V lookup: CDR1 DFQATT, CDR2 SNEGSKA (reference sequence). V lost 3 bases and J lost 1, with 15 bases in between. The CDR3 contains 15 residues. DNA for the CDR3: TGCAGTGCTAGTATCAGACAGACCAATAACTATGGCTACACCTTC. It translates to CSASIRQTNNYGYTF.

This clonotype has more than one count but fewer than ten. This chain joins TRBV6-2 or TRBV6-3 and TRBJ2-5; TRBD1 matches 9 bases. The CDR3 extends over 14 amino acids. Germline CDR1 reads MNHEY; CDR2 reads SVGEGT. V was pared by 6 bases and J by 4 bases, with 6 bases of the junction left unmatched. The CDR3 sequence is CASSTGTGTETQYF. DNA of the CDR3: TGTGCCAGCAGCACCGGGACAGGGACAGAGACCCAGTACTTC.

CDR3 loop: CANRQSTEAFF. The CDR3 bases are TGTGCCAACCGACAGTCCACTGAAGCTTTCTTT. The V call is TRBV2, the J call TRBJ1-1; D perhaps matches TRBD1 (5 bases). V shed 10 bases and J shed 4 bases, with 10 bases lying between them. Looked up from germline, CDR1 is SNHLY and CDR2 is FYNNEI. This CDR3 contains 11 residues.

The chain is built from TRBV19 and TRBJ2-3, with TRBD1 matching 10 bases. Per germline, CDR1 LNHDA and CDR2 SQIVND (reference sequence). The trim removed 5 bases at V and 6 bases at J, leaving 5 bases unmatched. The CDR3 spans 14 residues. The DNA of the CDR3 is TGTGCCAGTAGTGCGGGACAGGGGACGGATACGCAGTATTTT. Its translation is CASSAGQGTDTQYF.

There are a few counts of this clonotype. CDR3 nucleotides: TGTGCCAGTAGTATAGATTTTGGGACAGGGCACAGCAATGAGCAGTTCTTC. It is translated as CASSIDFGTGHSNEQFF. The chain carries TRBV19 and TRBJ2-1, with TRBD1 matching over 9 bases. The CDR3 has 17 residues. Looked up from germline, CDR1 is LNHDA and CDR2 is SQIVND (reference sequence). Trimming removed 0 bases from V and 6 bases from J; junction bases left unmatched: 9.

V and J are TRBV5-1 and TRBJ2-5, with D possibly matching TRBD1 (6 bases). CDR3 length: 16 amino acids. Trimming pared 0 bases from V and 2 bases from J, leaving 14 bases between. The germline V gene has CDR1 SGHRS and CDR2 YFSETQ. The chain's CDR3 is CASSLGPQGIQETQYF. The CDR3, as DNA: TGCGCCAGCAGCTTGGGACCACAGGGAATACAAGAGACCCAGTACTTC. Supplemented by reference TRBV5-1 and TRBJ2-5, the full variable domain reads KAGVTQTPRYLIKTRGQQVTLSCSPISGHRSVSWYQQTPGQGLQFLFEYFSETQRNKGNFPGRFSGRQFSNSRSEMNVSTLELGDSALYLCASSLGPQGIQETQYFGPGTRLLVL.

This clonotype appeared many times. The J gene is TRBJ2-5, the V gene TRBV24-1; D is unresolved. Germline values: CDR1 KGHDR, CDR2 SFDVKD. Deletions cut 4 bases from V and 5 bases from J, with 4 bases between. CDR3 length equals 11 residues. The CDR3 sequence is CATSEGETQYF. Here the CDR3 DNA reads TGTGCCACCAGTGAAGGGGAGACCCAGTACTTC.

This clonotype was observed once. J is TRBJ1-1 and V is TRBV19, with a tentative D call TRBD1 (5 bases). Germline lookup yields CDR1 LNHDA and CDR2 SQIVND (reference sequence). CDR3 length equals 14 residues. V was shortened by 9 bases and J by 0 bases, with 14 bases between the two germline ends. The CDR3 protein is CASLLTGMNTEAFF. In DNA form, the CDR3 reads TGTGCCAGCCTCCTAACAGGTATGAACACTGAAGCTTTCTTT.

This clonotype was counted only a few times. The chain recombines TRBV7-8 with TRBJ2-7, with D maybe TRBD1 (5 bases). Germline CDR1 is SGHVS and CDR2 is FQNEAQ. This CDR3 region has 14 residues. Deletions cut 3 bases from V and 5 bases from J, with 14 bases between. The CDR3 sequence is CASSLYGGADEQYV. The CDR3 DNA is TGTGCCAGCAGCTTGTACGGTGGGGCCGACGAGCAGTACGTC.

V usage is TRBV30 and J usage is TRBJ2-2; 7 bases match TRBD1. Germline V gene sequence: CDR1 GTSNPN, CDR2 SVGIG (reference sequence). This CDR3 comprises 14 residues. With V trimmed by 7 bases and J by 5 bases, 10 bases remained unmatched. CDR3 coding DNA: TGTGCCTTGAAGGACAGGCTAAATACCGGGGAGCTGTTTTTT. It codes for CALKDRLNTGELFF.

The sample holds many counts of this clonotype. The chain is built from TRBV6-1 and TRBJ2-1, with 14 bases lining up with TRBD2. The CDR3 is 16 residues long. The V and J ends lost 5 bases and 7 bases, in that order; junction bases with no gene match: 7. Germline V lookup: CDR1 MNHNS, CDR2 SASEGT. The CDR3: CASSSAGLAGVNEQFF. The CDR3 region has the DNA TGTGCCAGCAGTTCCGCGGGACTAGCGGGAGTTAATGAGCAGTTCTTC.

The chain has TRBV28 and TRBJ1-1; D is unresolved. Trimming stripped 7 bases from V and 1 base from J, with 7 bases between. The length of the CDR3 is 12 residues. Germline V CDR1 and CDR2: MDHEN, SYDVKM. CDR3 loop: CASKDGNTEAFF. The CDR3 DNA reads TGTGCCAGCAAAGACGGGAACACTGAAGCTTTCTTT. Combining the CDR3 with reference TRBV28 and TRBJ1-1 gives the whole variable domain DVKVTQSSRYLVKRTGEKVFLECVQDMDHENMFWYRQDPGLGLRLIYFSYDVKMKEKGDIPEGYSVSREKKERFSLILESASTNQTSMYLCASKDGNTEAFFGQGTRLTVV.

This clonotype occurred a few times. The rearrangement joins TRBV7-9 to TRBJ2-6; TRBD1 matches at 11 bases. Germline V gene sequence: CDR1 SEHNR, CDR2 FQNEAQ (reference sequence). J lost 0 bases, V lost 6 bases, and 13 bases had no gene match. There are 20 residues in the CDR3. The DNA for the CDR3 is TGTGCCAGCAGTTCCAATACCGGGACAGGGGGTGGCTCTGGGGCCAACGTCCTGACTTTC. This encodes CASSSNTGTGGGSGANVLTF. Together with reference TRBV7-9 and TRBJ2-6, the CDR3 gives the full variable domain: DTGVSQNPRHKITKRGQNVTFRCDPISEHNRLYWYRQTLGQGPEFLTYFQNEAQLEKSRLLSDRFSAERPKGSFSTLEIQRTEQGDSAMYLCASSSNTGTGGGSGANVLTFGAGSRLTVL.

At least ten counts were recorded for this clonotype. The J gene is TRBJ1-5, the V gene TRBV30; D unclear. Germline assignment: CDR1 GTSNPN and CDR2 SVGIG (reference sequence). The CDR3 runs to 14 residues. Trimming removed 5 bases from V and 3 bases from J, with 14 bases in between. The CDR3 nucleotides read TGTGCCTGGGGAAAGGTGGGCGCCAATCAGCCCCAGCATTTT. As protein: CAWGKVGANQPQHF.

The CDR3 region is CASSPQGAGDYGYTF. As DNA, the CDR3 is TGTGCCAGCAGCCCCCAGGGGGCAGGGGACTATGGCTACACCTTC. The chain uses TRBV11-2 and TRBJ1-2, with 8 bases aligning to TRBD1. V shed 5 bases, J shed 3 bases, and the junction held 8 bases outside the gene matches. The CDR3 contains 15 residues. Per germline, CDR1 SGHAT and CDR2 FQNNGV.

This clonotype was observed a handful of times. This sequence joins TRBV19 and TRBJ1-5, with D uncertain. CDR3 size: 13 residues. Trimming shortened V by 3 bases and J by 6 bases, and 9 bases separated the two germline ends. Germline assignment: CDR1 LNHDA and CDR2 SQIVND (reference sequence). The CDR3 DNA sequence: TGTGCCAGTAGTATCACCGCCGGTCAGCCCCAGCATTTT. Protein sequence: CASSITAGQPQHF.

The gene calls are TRBV20-1 and TRBJ2-1; D unresolved. The CDR3 loop spans 15 amino acids. Germline assignment: CDR1 DFQATT and CDR2 SNEGSKA (reference sequence). Trimming shortened V by 1 base and J by 7 bases, and 17 bases separated the two germline ends. The CDR3 DNA reads as TGCAGTGCTAGAGTAGACCCCGGTAGAAATAATGAGCAGTTCTTC. Translating gives CSARVDPGRNNEQFF.

The chain uses TRBV18 and TRBJ1-4; a weak D match, TRBD1 (5 bases). V dropped 4 bases and J dropped 8 bases, with 17 bases sitting between them. The CDR3 is 15 amino acids. The germline V gene has CDR1 KGHSH and CDR2 LQKENI. The CDR3 here is CASSQNAGREEKLFF. CDR3 DNA: TGTGCCAGCTCACAGAACGCAGGGCGAGAAGAAAAACTGTTTTTT.

The chain combines TRBV19 with TRBJ2-3; 10 bases are a match to TRBD2. Trimming took 5 bases from V and 0 from J; bases not matched to a gene: 5. The CDR3 sequence is 16 residues long. Germline-derived CDR1 and CDR2 are LNHDA and SQIVND (reference sequence). CDR3 residues: CASSFSGRTSTDTQYF. The DNA for the CDR3 is TGTGCCAGTAGTTTTAGCGGGAGGACTAGCACAGATACGCAGTATTTT.

This clonotype appeared a few times. The V call is TRBV5-4, the J call TRBJ2-3; no clear D gene. Germline CDR1 and CDR2: SGHNT and YYREEE (reference sequence). CDR3 size: 15 residues. V lost 1 base to trimming and J lost 4 bases, with 13 bases between them. The CDR3, as DNA: TGTGCCAGCAGCTTGTACCCCTCGGGTCCAGATACGCAGTATTTT. It is translated as CASSLYPSGPDTQYF.

The chain joins TRBV12-3 or TRBV12-4 to TRBJ2-5; TRBD1 is a possible D gene (6 bases). The CDR3 runs to 15 residues. The V gene lost 3 bases and the J gene lost 5 bases, with 16 bases spanning the gap. The CDR3 is CASSFRAGVAETQYF. The CDR3, as DNA: TGTGCCAGCAGTTTTAGGGCAGGGGTGGCCGAGACCCAGTACTTC.

The V gene is TRBV10-2, the J gene TRBJ2-7, with 11 positions matching TRBD2. This CDR3 region has 15 residues. Germline V gene data show CDR1 as WSHSY and CDR2 as SAAADI. V shed 2 bases and J 3 bases; nucleotides not matched to a gene: 3. CDR3: CASSEGLAGGYEQYV. The DNA for the CDR3 is TGCGCCAGCAGTGAGGGACTAGCGGGCGGCTACGAGCAGTACGTC.

The CDR3 loop is CASSQEVGAQWPQYF. The DNA of the CDR3 is TGTGCCAGCAGCCAGGAGGTGGGGGCGCAGTGGCCGCAGTACTTC. This chain joins TRBV3-1 and TRBJ2-7; weak D call: TRBD1 (6 bases). This CDR3 region has 15 residues. The germline gives CDR1 LGHDT, CDR2 YNNKEL (reference sequence). Trimming took off 3 bases at V and 9 bases at J, with 21 bases between the two ends.

CDR3 amino acids: CSVARGIYGYTF. The CDR3 nucleotides read TGCAGCGTCGCGAGGGGGATCTATGGCTACACCTTC. This chain links TRBV29-1 with TRBJ1-2; D is perhaps TRBD1 (6 bases). This CDR3 contains 12 residues. V was pared by 6 bases and J by 4 bases, with 12 bases between. Germline V gene sequence: CDR1 SQVTM, CDR2 ANQGSEA.

This clonotype has only a few counts. CDR3 sequence (DNA): TGTGCCAGCAGCTCGGACGCACTAAATCAGCCCCAGCATTTT. It translates to CASSSDALNQPQHF. The chain carries TRBV7-8 and TRBJ1-5; D remains unclear. In germline, CDR1 is SGHVS, CDR2 FQNEAQ. Trimming removed 4 bases at V and 4 bases at J, with 11 bases between. The CDR3 covers 14 residues.

This clonotype was observed a single time. The rearrangement links TRBV10-3 to TRBJ2-7; 8 bases fit TRBD2. Trimming removed 5 bases from V and 3 bases from J; junction bases left unmatched: 6. CDR3 length: 14 amino acids. CDR1 and CDR2 (germline): ENHRY, SYGVKD. CDR3 sequence (DNA): TGTGCCATCAGTCGTAGCGGGACCGACTACGAGCAGTACTTC. Protein: CAISRSGTDYEQYF.

The chain employs TRBV11-2 and TRBJ2-3; 9 bases align to TRBD2. Germline assignment: CDR1 SGHAT and CDR2 FQNNGV. There are 17 residues in the CDR3. V shed 5 bases and J 4 bases; nucleotides not matched to a gene: 13. CDR3 amino acids: CASSPGVSSGSSDTQYF. CDR3 DNA: TGTGCCAGCAGCCCTGGGGTTAGTAGCGGGAGTTCAGATACGCAGTATTTT.

With respect to this clonotype: It is unclear where the CDR3 begins or ends on the DNA, so no DNA is shown, and the CDR3 is as TCRdb lists it. The V call is TRBV6-5, the J call TRBJ1-6; TRBD1, the table's D call, lacks a check against the DNA. Germline V gene sequence: CDR1 MNHEY, CDR2 SVGAGI. 19 amino acids form the CDR3, both terminal residues included. This CDR3 reads CASSTSGQGFTGPNSPLHF.

This chain joins TRBV7-9 and TRBJ2-5, with TRBD1 matching 7 bases. The germline V gene has CDR1 SEHNR and CDR2 FQNEAQ (reference sequence). Trimming cost V 1 base and J 1 base; bases outside gene matches: 3. The CDR3 is 15 residues long. The CDR3 nucleotides read TGTGCCAGCAGCTTAGGCCACAGGGGCCAAGAGACCCAGTACTTC. Translating gives CASSLGHRGQETQYF.

In this sample, this clonotype turned up many times. This sequence joins TRBV7-8 and TRBJ2-1, with TRBD2 identical over 10 bases. CDR1 is SGHVS and CDR2 is FQNEAQ in the germline V gene. V lost 5 bases, J lost 6 bases, and 7 bases stayed unmatched. This CDR3 spans 15 amino acids. DNA for the CDR3: TGTGCCAGCAGCAGAGCGGGAGGGCCCAGCAATGAGCAGTTCTTC. Its protein product is CASSRAGGPSNEQFF.